A single TCR beta chain is shown here with its context. Its antigen is unknown. The junction does not match germline at one end; this may be a read error. Germline V gives CDR1 SGHRS, CDR2 YFSETQ. This CDR3 is 15 amino acids long. Alongside a J-beta primer mix, a sample-barcoded 5' primer served in a second PCR lasting roughly 6 to 11 cycles. Paired-end reads containing CDR3 totaled no fewer than 2.5 million for each sample. MiXCR, applied by TCRdb to the 5' RACE reads, yields one record per CDR3 protein. The data contain hundreds of thousands of distinct CDR3 sequences, roughly 52% of them seen just once; the ten biggest clones take up around 15%. This sample was included in a study of blood T cells in healthy people across ages. General study points: Diversity estimates drawn from one million T cells were deemed underestimates.

In each sample, at least 6.5 million PBMCs were isolated. The material sequenced was blood. This receptor was obtained from a man younger than 45 in good health. The chain links TRBV5-1 to TRBJ2-1; 8 nucleotides agree with TRBD1. The DNA for the CDR3 is TGCGCCAGCAGTCTACAGGGGGTGACCTACGATGAGCAGTTCTTC. Residues: CASSLQGVTYDEQFF.